This T cell receptor (beta chain) originates from a study of human T cells and chemical hapten exposure. Study overall: Across its roughly 24 weeks, the study gave patients weekly diphenylcyclopropenone doses to the scalp. Overall study findings and caveats: While controls formed fewer of them, expanded TCRs formed significantly more large CDR3 similarity clusters.

Time point of the sample: patch test 2, 6 weeks after DPC sensitization. Treatment denoted: therapeutic diphenylcyclopropenone sensitization with weekly scalp DPC. A note on this clonotype: Antigen specificity is unknown.

The library gave individual cDNA molecules unique molecular identifiers. Original handling: Sample TCR counts, which ranged from about 20,000 to 690,600, had a median of approximately 94,000. A single record per CDR3 protein comes from TCRdb applying MiXCR to the RACE reads. TCRdb's processing, not the authors', yielded these V and J calls. Of roughly 54,000 distinct CDR3 sequences listed, about 9.9% are singletons. V lost 2 bases and J 4 bases, leaving 11 bases between the germline ends. Germline values: CDR1 MDHEN, CDR2 SYDVKM. The CDR3 sequence is 14 residues long. The specimen was whole blood, collected in connection with sensitization to the hapten diphenylcyclopropenone (DPC). The sequence came from a woman in her fifties or sixties with alopecia areata. Some clones in this sample may be carry-over from other donors' samples. This sequence joins TRBV28 and TRBJ1-2; D is unclear. CDR3 nucleotides: TGTGCCAGCAGTTTAGGGCCTGACCGCTATGGCTACACCTTC. Its protein is CASSLGPDRYGYTF.